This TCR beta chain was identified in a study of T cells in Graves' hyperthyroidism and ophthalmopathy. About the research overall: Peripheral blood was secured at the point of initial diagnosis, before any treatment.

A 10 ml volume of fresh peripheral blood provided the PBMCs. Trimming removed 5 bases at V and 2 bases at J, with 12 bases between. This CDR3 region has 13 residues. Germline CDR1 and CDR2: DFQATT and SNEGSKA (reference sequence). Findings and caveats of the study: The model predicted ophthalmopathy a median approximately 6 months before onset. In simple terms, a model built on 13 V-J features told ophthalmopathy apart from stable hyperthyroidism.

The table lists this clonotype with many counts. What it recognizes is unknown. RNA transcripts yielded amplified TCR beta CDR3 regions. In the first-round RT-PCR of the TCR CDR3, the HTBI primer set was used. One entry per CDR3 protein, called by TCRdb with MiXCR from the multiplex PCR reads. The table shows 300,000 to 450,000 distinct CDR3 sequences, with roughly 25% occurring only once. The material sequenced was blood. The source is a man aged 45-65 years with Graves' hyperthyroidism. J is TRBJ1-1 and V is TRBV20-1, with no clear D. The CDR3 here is CSAARPPNTEAFF. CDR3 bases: TGCAGTGCTGCCAGGCCACCAAACACTGAAGCTTTCTTT.